Below, 20 T cell receptor beta chains from the same sample are listed, as sequenced in a study of cytomegalovirus exposure and HLA in healthy donors. The protocol was immunoSEQ multiplex PCR, while the TCRdb copy is restricted to in-frame clones and leaves out a portion. The profile shows about 190,000 clones, more than 75% of them singletons. The specimen sequenced was PBMCs. Source of these receptors: a man between 18 and 29 years old in good health and CMV-seropositive.

The gene calls are TRBV11-2 and TRBJ2-5, with 10 bases matching TRBD1. Germline-derived CDR1 and CDR2 are SGHAT and FQNNGV. Trimming took 11 bases from V and 5 from J; bases not matched to a gene: 8. The CDR3 is 13 amino acids. CDR3 region: CAGQGDRGETQYF. The CDR3 DNA reads as TGTGCCGGGCAGGGGGACAGGGGTGAGACCCAGTACTTC.

This clone was seen only a few times. The chain couples TRBV11-3 to TRBJ2-7, with 9 positions matching TRBD2. This CDR3 contains 15 residues. Germline CDR1 and CDR2: SGHNT and YENEEA. V was clipped by 1 base and J by 3 bases; unmatched bases: 4. This CDR3 reads CASSLGPSGNYEQYF. The CDR3 nucleotides read TGTGCCAGCAGCTTAGGACCTAGCGGGAACTACGAGCAGTACTTC.

The chain links TRBV10-3 to TRBJ1-2, with 10 nucleotides matching TRBD1. V shed 11 bases and J 0 bases; nucleotides not matched to a gene: 9. This CDR3 comprises 15 residues. CDR1 and CDR2 (germline): ENHRY, SYGVKD. In nucleotides, the CDR3 is TGTGCCGCCGGGACAGGGGCTTTATCTAACTATGGCTACACCTTC. Translation: CAAGTGALSNYGYTF.

The rearrangement uses TRBV6-1 and TRBJ1-5; 8 positions agree with TRBD1. With V trimmed by 3 bases and J by 0 bases, 10 bases remained unmatched. Germline lookup yields CDR1 MNHNS and CDR2 SASEGT. This CDR3 is 18 amino acids long. CDR3 protein: CASSESGTGALSNQPQHF. CDR3 nucleotides: TGTGCCAGCAGTGAGTCAGGGACAGGAGCCCTTAGCAATCAGCCCCAGCATTTT.

The rearrangement uses TRBV11-2 and TRBJ1-2; D is unclear. Germline V lookup: CDR1 SGHAT, CDR2 FQNNGV. CDR3 length: 16 residues. V gave up 1 base and J gave up 6 bases, with 18 bases separating them. CDR3 bases: TGTGCCAGCAGCTTAGGGTTCCGGGGTCTGCGGAATGGCTACACCTTC. Protein sequence: CASSLGFRGLRNGYTF.

This chain connects TRBV5-1 to TRBJ2-5; 8 positions match TRBD2. This CDR3 has 15 amino acids. V dropped 0 bases and J dropped 2; count of bases not matched to a gene: 3. Germline CDR1 reads SGHRS; CDR2 reads YFSETQ. The CDR3 DNA reads as TGCGCCAGCAGCTTGGTGCCTAGCGGGCAAGAGACCCAGTACTTC. Protein sequence: CASSLVPSGQETQYF. The full variable domain, its missing parts supplied by reference TRBV5-1 and TRBJ2-5, is KAGVTQTPRYLIKTRGQQVTLSCSPISGHRSVSWYQQTPGQGLQFLFEYFSETQRNKGNFPGRFSGRQFSNSRSEMNVSTLELGDSALYLCASSLVPSGQETQYFGPGTRLLVL.

V is TRBV28 and J is TRBJ1-5; possibly TRBD1 for D (6 bases). This CDR3 region has 18 residues. CDR1 and CDR2 from the germline V gene are MDHEN and SYDVKM. V lost 6 bases and J lost 0, with 21 bases in between. The CDR3 DNA sequence: TGTGCCAGCAGCCTCGGCTCCTTCAGGACAGTTAGCAATCAGCCCCAGCATTTT. It yields the protein CASSLGSFRTVSNQPQHF.

The chain is built from TRBV7-2 and TRBJ2-1, with 11 bases fitting TRBD2. V was clipped by 0 bases and J by 1 base; unmatched bases: 2. The CDR3 totals 17 residues. Germline values: CDR1 SGHTA, CDR2 FQGNSA. CDR3 coding DNA: TGTGCCAGCAGCTTAGCGGCTAGCGGGAGGTCCTACAATGAGCAGTTCTTC. Amino acids: CASSLAASGRSYNEQFF.

V usage is TRBV5-6 and J usage is TRBJ1-1, with a possible D match to TRBD1 (5 bases). Germline V gene sequence: CDR1 SGHDT, CDR2 YYEEEE. The V end lost 4 bases, the J end lost 0 bases, and 7 bases lay between the germline ends. The CDR3 consists of 13 residues. CDR3 amino acids: CASSPGMNTEAFF. CDR3 DNA: TGTGCCAGCAGCCCAGGGATGAACACTGAAGCTTTCTTT.

This clone has a handful of counts. The rearrangement uses TRBV9 and TRBJ1-1, with 7 bases aligning to TRBD1. Germline V lookup: CDR1 SGDLS, CDR2 YYNGEE. V shed 1 base and J 5 bases; nucleotides not matched to a gene: 5. This CDR3 contains 14 residues. The CDR3 reads CASSVSTGRTEAFF. The CDR3 region has the DNA TGTGCCAGCAGCGTATCGACAGGGAGGACTGAAGCTTTCTTT.

Concerning this clone itself: Compared with germline, one end of the junction differs, possibly owing to a read error. The V gene is TRBV15, the J gene TRBJ2-7, with 7 positions matching TRBD1. There are 14 residues in the CDR3. Germline V gene data show CDR1 as LNHNV and CDR2 as YYDKDF (reference sequence). The CDR3 DNA follows: TGTGCCACCAGGAGAGGACAGGACTCCTACGAGCAGTACTTC. Amino acid sequence: CATRRGQDSYEQYF.

This chain joins TRBV7-2 and TRBJ1-5; D not certain. V shed 2 bases and J shed 4 bases, with 15 bases lying between them. Germline V CDR1 and CDR2: SGHTA, FQGNSA. There are 16 residues in the CDR3. The CDR3 DNA reads TGTGCCAGCAGCTTAAAGGCTGCGGCCAGAAATCAGCCCCAGCATTTT. Translating gives CASSLKAAARNQPQHF.

The chain recombines TRBV28 with TRBJ1-5; the D gene is possibly TRBD1 (6 bases). The V gene's germline CDR1 is MDHEN and CDR2 SYDVKM. CDR3 length: 13 amino acids. Trimming took off 6 bases at V and 3 bases at J, with 9 bases between the two ends. CDR3 DNA sequence: TGTGCCAGCAGAGGACAGCCCAATCAGCCCCAGCATTTT. It encodes CASRGQPNQPQHF.

The V gene is TRBV28, the J gene TRBJ1-1; 11 nucleotides match TRBD1. This CDR3 is 15 amino acids long. V gave up 4 bases and J gave up 0 bases; unmatched junction bases: 1. Germline V CDR1 and CDR2: MDHEN, SYDVKM. CDR3 nucleotide sequence: TGTGCCAGCAGTTGGACAGGGGGCGTGAACACTGAAGCTTTCTTT. Its translation is CASSWTGGVNTEAFF.

The V gene is TRBV30, the J gene TRBJ2-7, with 10 nucleotides matching TRBD2. There are 14 residues in the CDR3. J gave up 1 base and V 1 base, and 1 base lay outside the gene matches. Germline lookup yields CDR1 GTSNPN and CDR2 SVGIG (reference sequence). The CDR3 region is CAWSETSGSYEQYF. CDR3 in DNA: TGTGCCTGGAGTGAGACTAGCGGGTCCTACGAGCAGTACTTC.

This clone was seen only once. This chain connects TRBV11-2 to TRBJ2-5, with D hard to call. With 0 bases removed from V and 2 bases from J, the gap between germline ends came to 10 bases. This CDR3 region has 15 residues. CDR1 and CDR2 (germline): SGHAT, FQNNGV. CDR3 loop: CASSLDLAVQETQYF. CDR3 bases: TGTGCCAGCAGCTTAGATCTGGCAGTTCAAGAGACCCAGTACTTC.

The rearrangement joins TRBV30 to TRBJ2-1, with 9 bases lining up with TRBD2. V trimming: 1 base; J trimming: 2 bases; junction bases outside the gene matches: 12. CDR3 size: 18 residues. Looked up from germline, CDR1 is GTSNPN and CDR2 is SVGIG (reference sequence). The CDR3 spells CAWSAKRLADDTYNEQFF. CDR3 DNA: TGTGCCTGGAGTGCCAAACGACTAGCGGACGATACCTACAATGAGCAGTTCTTC.

The genes are TRBV6-7 and TRBJ2-7; D possibly corresponds to TRBD1 (6 bases). TRBV6-7 is known as an ORF, though its function is uncertain. This CDR3 is 12 amino acids long. Trimming took 2 bases from V and 6 from J, leaving 8 bases between them. The CDR3 region is CASSYTRGEQYF. The CDR3 region has the DNA TGTGCCAGCAGTTACACCAGGGGCGAGCAGTACTTC.

This clone was seen once. This chain joins TRBV29-1 and TRBJ1-4; possible D gene TRBD1, 6 bases. The CDR3 consists of 13 residues. Trimming shortened V by 6 bases and J by 7 bases, and 15 bases separated the two germline ends. Germline CDR1 is SQVTM and CDR2 is ANQGSEA. CDR3 region: CSVSGGAGEKLFF. For the CDR3, the DNA is TGCAGCGTCTCTGGGGGCGCGGGTGAAAAACTGTTTTTT.

The V gene is TRBV28, the J gene TRBJ1-2, with D maybe TRBD1 (5 bases). Germline values: CDR1 MDHEN, CDR2 SYDVKM. CDR3 size: 15 residues. V lost 2 bases, J lost 1 base, and 11 bases lay in between. CDR3: CASSLETVVNYGYTF. The CDR3 DNA follows: TGTGCCAGCAGTTTAGAGACAGTTGTTAACTATGGCTACACCTTC.